A single T cell receptor (beta chain) is shown here with its context. Its recognized antigen is unknown. No base quality information exists; no much larger clone differs at one position. Libraries were prepared through the immunoSEQ multiplex PCR assay. The multiplex PCR relied on a mix of 60 forward primers for TCR Vbeta segments and 13 reverse primers for TCR Jbeta segments. The CDR3 region of rearranged TCR beta genes was amplified from genomic DNA with a multiplex PCR assay. The Illumina HiSeq System was used to sequence the amplified TCR beta libraries as 87-base-pair reads. On the authors' methods: Across the roughly 670 repertoires, a later analysis counted 75 million to 90 million unique TCR beta chains, about 10 million of which were shared by at least two donors. Raw reads were error-corrected and collapsed into unique sequences by a nearest-neighbor algorithm in which closely related sequences were merged to remove PCR and sequencing errors. V, D and J gene segments were assigned by aligning CDR3 sequences to IMGT reference sequences. For a sequence to be retained, a match of at least six nucleotides was required to both a V gene segment and a J gene segment. Rearrangements were classified as productive when the CDR3 lacked stop codons and remained in frame with V and J, and all other rearrangements were classified as non-productive. CDR3 was defined by IMGT convention, running from the second conserved V-encoded cysteine to the conserved J-encoded phenylalanine. The earlier analysis of some 550 of the donors excluded any sequence lacking an unambiguous match to a single V gene segment. In an earlier analysis of 500 to 750 of the donors, V segments were called functional above 56.7% productive rearrangements and were called segregating when the between-donor standard deviation exceeded 5%. To diagnose cytomegalovirus status from the catalog of TCR beta chain sequences, a statistical classification framework was built. In a later analysis, TCR nucleotide sequences were compared against IMGT/GENE-DB human TR gene sequences so that V and J genes could be assigned. In a later analysis, CDR3 sequences and most-parsimonious VDJ recombination scenarios were assigned using the TCRdist pipeline. In a later analysis, each TCR beta chain was defined by its CDR3 amino acid sequence together with its V-gene family, and reads lacking a unique V-gene family were excluded. A later analysis removed over 500 highly shared, low-generation-probability nucleotide sequences to deal with suspected cross-contamination and a sequencing artifact. In a later analysis, a clonal expansion index for each public chain was calculated from normalized within-repertoire ranks of inferred template counts. In a later analysis, generation probabilities were computed with a VDJ recombination model fitted to out-of-frame rearrangements, and the resulting probabilities were checked against IGoR. In a later analysis, TCR-TCR, TCR-HLA and TCR-CMV co-occurrence was scored with hypergeometric tests, and a repertoire-size bias correction was applied to TCR pairs. False discovery rates were estimated in a later analysis by permuting HLA or CMV assignments 20 times. In a later analysis, co-occurring TCRs were grouped with DBSCAN, and TCRdist sequence similarity was added when clustering was performed within HLA-allele-positive subsets. For co-occurrence clustering, repertoires with fewer than 30,000 or more than 120,000 public chains were excluded, along with a handful of repertoires with anomalous nucleotide sharing. What TCRdb holds here is the immuneACCESS table cut down to in-frame rearrangements. Part of the clones is not present; checked against another copy, under half of the missing clones reflect an unresolved V gene, and the others are unexplained. Clonal size and the V and J genes are those of that table, whereas D and trimming came from the DNA. Present in this sample are 130,000 to 150,000 clones, around 77% of which were seen just once. Of the sample, approximately 0.97% falls within the top ten clones.

The cohort was made up of 500 to 800 healthy bone marrow donors. At the time of sampling, all cohort members were nominally healthy, though unrecorded immune exposures were likely present. The donor tested CMV seronegative and was one of the 352 seronegative cohort members. A peripheral blood sample was collected from each donor, and TCR beta sequencing was performed on peripheral blood mononuclear cells. The Qiagen DNeasy Blood Extraction Kit was used to extract genomic DNA from the blood cell samples. The sample is drawn from a study of cytomegalovirus exposure and HLA in healthy donors (dated by TCRdb to about 2017). Turning to the overall study: An earlier analysis of fewer than 750 of the donors reported approximately 280 Gb of sequence data and 90 million to 120 million unique TCR beta sequences obtained from some 200 million T cells. Roughly 5 DR-DQ haplotypes were treated as single units for association and clustering because of strong linkage in the cohort. The study profiled the T cell repertoires of under 850 subjects by immunosequencing and related them to cytomegalovirus serostatus. An earlier analysis of approximately 580 of the donors used high-throughput TCR beta sequencing to judge whether each TCR beta V gene segment behaved as functional or pseudogenic. Typing coverage varied by locus: roughly 620-630 donors for A, B, C, DRB1 and DQB1; some 520 for DQA1; over 600 for DPA1; approximately 470 for DPB1. The genetic ancestry cluster associated with self-reported Caucasian donors included 81% of the 300 to 450 genotyped donors. To predict cytomegalovirus infection status, the study brought together high-throughput TCR immunosequencing, statistical association of individual TCRs with disease status, and machine learning. An early release covering roughly 600 HLA-typed donors comprised about 310 gigabases of sequencing data and 65 million to 100 million unique TCR sequences. Every discovery cohort repertoire had been produced on one sequencing platform. Class I and class II HLA loci were covered by the typing at four-digit resolution. The later analysis used no new phenotypic data to find candidate immune exposures, relying instead on TCR beta sequences and their occurrence across donors. In addition to the first cohort of roughly 670 subjects, a separate validation cohort of approximately 130 different subjects was used. The study aimed to test whether signatures of past pathogen exposure could be identified by cataloging public T cell receptors. Across under 500 genotyped donors of the cohort, an average of roughly 230,000 unique TCR beta nucleotide sequences per donor were sequenced, and roughly 20% of those sequences were non-productive. In a later analysis, previously published TCR beta repertoires from 550 to 700 donors were re-analyzed and high-resolution HLA genotyping was added so that TCR occurrence patterns could be studied. A later genetic analysis took genome-wide SNP genotypes for about 55% of the 666 donors and used that subset as a discovery cohort. Donor age, sex, ethnicity and CMV serostatus were collected together with the repertoire data.

From the cysteine up to the phenylalanine, the CDR3 has a length of 15 residues. Only the CDR3 region is kept as DNA, spanning 45 bases read in frame from base 1. The germline V end is reduced by 7 bases and the J end by 1 base; junction bases left unmatched: 7. Based on the germline V gene, the CDR1 and CDR2 sequences are SNHLY and FYNNEI. Overall study results and their limits: A later genetic analysis reported fewer N-insertions in productive TCRs among donors in an Asian-associated ancestry cluster than the approximately 670-donor mean. According to the authors, the approach could potentially be generalized to other disease states and immunological phenotypes. In a later analysis, around 17,000 TCR beta sequences were associated with specific HLA alleles at a false discovery rate of 0.05. Because counts were too low, about 15 rarely observed V segments, including chromosome 9 orphons, were left out of the earlier analysis of roughly 600 of the donors. Correlated functional status among segregating V segments might reflect linkage disequilibrium, but an unknown experimental factor could not be ruled out. HLA typing was unavailable for some donors at each locus, so association tests used only the typed subset. V-gene and J-gene trimming of TCR beta chains was associated with a missense DCLRE1C variant in a later genetic analysis, and the association was replicated in an independent cohort. According to a later analysis, most CMV-associated TCR beta chains appeared to be HLA-restricted, and the HLA associations seemed to be driven largely by CMV exposure. When HLA alleles, especially DR and DQ, strongly co-occurred, TCR associations were difficult to assign to individual alleles. In a later analysis, HLA-associated TCR beta chains were found to be more clonally expanded and to have lower generation probabilities than equally common non-associated chains. In the study, approximately 160 TCR beta chains were listed as associated with cytomegalovirus. This cohort had only TCR beta chains sequenced, and the lack of alpha or paired-chain data limited which features could be detected. An earlier analysis of approximately 530 of the donors showed that most TCR beta V segments appeared in productive rearrangements either about 87% or about 30% of the time, which broadly matched IMGT annotations. CMV serostatus was the only immune exposure information available for the cohort. According to a later analysis, TCR association rates differed among HLA loci, with DRB1 alleles showing the most associated TCRs and HLA-C alleles showing the fewest. Presence/absence analyses assumed roughly uniform sequencing depth across donors, an assumption that may not hold. A further reported finding was that TCR beta sequences accurately predicted the HLA-A and HLA-B alleles for most subjects in the first cohort. Most TCR sequences were seen in very few donors, while some public TCRs were found in many individuals. The 87-base-pair reads could not distinguish some IMGT-functional V segments, including TRBV6-2 and TRBV6-3, so those segments were excluded. The classifier was reported to diagnose cytomegalovirus status with high specificity and sensitivity in both the original cohort and the validation cohort. In vitro tests confirmed that a few of the cytomegalovirus-associated TCR beta chains recognize cytomegalovirus antigens. A group of highly shared sequence variants was considered likely to be a technical artifact of the sequencing pipeline. According to a later analysis, parvovirus B19, influenza, CMV and Epstein-Barr virus appeared linked to several top co-occurrence clusters.

This TCR was recovered from a man younger than 35 in good health and CMV-seronegative. Input material: PBMCs. The sequence joins TRBV2 to TRBJ2-5; 9 bases in the middle match TRBD2. In nucleotide form, the sequence is TGTGCCAGCAAGGGTGGCGGGGGGGCCCAAGAGACCCAGTACTTC. It codes for CASKGGGGAQETQYF.